Below are 24 T cell receptor beta chains sequenced from a single sample in a study of cytomegalovirus exposure and HLA in healthy donors. The PCR contained 60 Vbeta and 13 Jbeta primers. Generated by immunoSEQ multiplex PCR, the TCRdb table keeps only in-frame clones and is missing some. The sample's table shows more than 100,000 clones. Sequenced sample: PBMCs. The source is a man aged 40-49 years in good health and CMV-seronegative.

The rearrangement links TRBV7-9 to TRBJ1-3, with D perhaps matching TRBD1 (5 bases). The V gene lost 5 bases and the J gene lost 1 base, with 12 bases spanning the gap. Germline-derived CDR1 and CDR2 are SEHNR and FQNEAQ (reference sequence). This CDR3 has 15 residues. The CDR3 DNA sequence: TGTGCCAGCAGCGCCACAGGTTTATCTGGAAACACCATATATTTT. Translation: CASSATGLSGNTIYF. Drawing the rest from reference TRBV7-9 and TRBJ1-3, the complete variable domain is DTGVSQNPRHKITKRGQNVTFRCDPISEHNRLYWYRQTLGQGPEFLTYFQNEAQLEKSRLLSDRFSAERPKGSFSTLEIQRTEQGDSAMYLCASSATGLSGNTIYFGEGSWLTVV.

This rearrangement joins TRBV18 to TRBJ2-5; D is undetermined. Judging by the DNA end, TRBJ2-7 fits better; the J call may be wrong. Germline V gene data show CDR1 as KGHSH and CDR2 as LQKENI. The CDR3 consists of 14 residues. CDR3 DNA sequence: TGTGCCAGCTCACCACGATCAGGATCCTACGAGCAGTACTTC. Amino acid sequence: CASSPRSGSYEQYF.

V gene TRBV19 combines with J gene TRBJ2-2, with a possible D match to TRBD2 (6 bases). The ends were cut back, 7 bases at V and 1 base at J, with 16 bases in the middle. The CDR3 has 16 residues. CDR1 and CDR2 (germline): LNHDA, SQIVND (reference sequence). The CDR3 reads CASTQIGGVNTGELFF. CDR3 DNA: TGTGCCAGTACCCAGATTGGCGGGGTGAACACCGGGGAGCTGTTTTTT.

The gene calls are TRBV5-5 and TRBJ1-4, with 8 positions matching TRBD1. Germline loops: CDR1 SGHKS, CDR2 YYEKEE (reference sequence). The V and J ends lost 0 bases and 7 bases, in that order; junction bases with no gene match: 2. The CDR3 is 14 amino acids. The CDR3 DNA sequence: TGTGCCAGCAGCTTGGGGACAGGGACTGAAAAACTGTTTTTT. Translated: CASSLGTGTEKLFF.

The chain recombines TRBV19 with TRBJ1-5; D call uncertain. V was clipped by 3 bases and J by 2 bases, with 11 bases between them. CDR1 and CDR2 from the germline V gene are LNHDA and SQIVND (reference sequence). The CDR3 contains 15 residues. CDR3 sequence reads: CASSIMGGGNQPQHF. DNA for the CDR3: TGTGCCAGTAGTATCATGGGAGGCGGCAATCAGCCCCAGCATTTT.

The CDR3 region is CASSDRGGDYGYTF. Written as DNA, the CDR3 is TGTGCCAGCAGTGATCGAGGGGGTGACTATGGCTACACCTTC. This sequence joins TRBV27 and TRBJ1-2; a weak D match, TRBD1 (6 bases). This CDR3 is built from 14 residues. Germline loops: CDR1 MNHEY, CDR2 SMNVEV (reference sequence). V was trimmed by 5 bases and J by 3 bases, leaving 13 bases between them.

This chain connects TRBV28 to TRBJ2-1, with 8 bases fitting TRBD2. This CDR3 has 15 amino acids. The germline CDR1 and CDR2 sequences are MDHEN and SYDVKM. V lost 5 bases, J lost 5 bases, and 8 bases stayed unmatched. CDR3 region: CASSPGTSVDNEQFF. CDR3 nucleotides: TGTGCCAGCAGTCCCGGGACTAGTGTGGACAATGAGCAGTTCTTC.

A note on this clone: Other DNA sequences in the sample encode the same CDR3. The chain employs TRBV5-1 and TRBJ2-2; TRBD2 matches at 8 bases. In germline, CDR1 is SGHRS, CDR2 YFSETQ. The CDR3 loop spans 14 amino acids. J gave up 5 bases and V 6 bases, and 6 bases lay outside the gene matches. CDR3 DNA sequence: TGCGCCAGCACGCTAGCGGGCGGGACCGGGGAGCTGTTTTTT. Residues: CASTLAGGTGELFF.

The V and J genes are TRBV29-1 and TRBJ2-7, with D perhaps matching TRBD1 (6 bases). The germline V gene has CDR1 SQVTM and CDR2 ANQGSEA. CDR3 length: 13 amino acids. V gave up 4 bases and J gave up 0 bases, with 10 bases separating them. CDR3 sequence: CSVGGTYSYEQYF. The CDR3 DNA sequence: TGCAGCGTTGGTGGGACATACTCCTACGAGCAGTACTTC.

The chain employs TRBV7-2 and TRBJ2-1, with D hard to call. V was clipped by 1 base and J by 3 bases, with 7 bases between them. Germline CDR1 and CDR2: SGHTA and FQGNSA. There are 14 residues in the CDR3. CDR3 sequence reads: CASSLGTGYNEQFF. The CDR3 DNA reads as TGTGCCAGCAGCTTAGGAACTGGCTACAATGAGCAGTTCTTC.

The rearrangement uses TRBV10-3 and TRBJ2-3, with D possibly TRBD2 on 5 matching bases. The germline CDR1 and CDR2 sequences are ENHRY and SYGVKD. This CDR3 contains 13 residues. The V and J ends lost 6 bases and 0 bases respectively, with 7 bases between them. The CDR3 protein is CAIRGGSTDTQYF. In nucleotides, the CDR3 is TGTGCCATCAGGGGCGGGAGCACAGATACGCAGTATTTT.

This chain links TRBV5-4 with TRBJ1-1, with TRBD1 matching 8 bases. The length of the CDR3 is 15 residues. CDR1 and CDR2 from the germline V gene are SGHNT and YYREEE (reference sequence). The V segment lost 3 bases and the J segment 3 bases; nucleotides outside the gene matches: 7. The CDR3 coding sequence is TGTGCCAGCAGCTCGAGGACAGGGCTGGACACTGAAGCTTTCTTT. This codes for CASSSRTGLDTEAFF. Complete variable domain (other parts from reference TRBV5-4 and TRBJ1-1): ETGVTQSPTHLIKTRGQQVTLRCSSQSGHNTVSWYQQALGQGPQFIFQYYREEENGRGNFPPRFSGLQFPNYSSELNVNALELDDSALYLCASSSRTGLDTEAFFGQGTRLTVV.

The J gene is TRBJ2-7, the V gene TRBV14; TRBD1 might be the D (6 bases). The ends were cut back, 2 bases at V and 6 bases at J, with 11 bases in the middle. Germline assignment: CDR1 SGHDN and CDR2 FVKESK. This CDR3 has 13 residues. The CDR3 reads CASSQYRVGEQYF. DNA of the CDR3: TGTGCCAGCAGCCAATACAGGGTCGGCGAGCAGTACTTC.

The chain employs TRBV5-1 and TRBJ2-5; 12 bases fit TRBD2. The DNA end is a closer match to TRBJ2-7, so the J assignment may be wrong. Germline CDR1 SGHRS, CDR2 YFSETQ. CDR3 length equals 17 residues. CDR3 DNA sequence: TGCGCCAGCAGCCGGACTAGCGGGACCCCCAGGACCTACGAGCAGTACTTC. This codes for CASSRTSGTPRTYEQYF.

The CDR3 DNA follows: TGTGCCAGCAGCCCCGGGCTAGCGGGAGGAAACGAGCAGTACTTC. Translating it yields CASSPGLAGGNEQYF. The rearrangement links TRBV7-2 to TRBJ2-7, with 11 bases lining up with TRBD2. Unmatched junction bases numbered 8, after V lost 5 bases and J lost 5 bases. Germline CDR1 is SGHTA and CDR2 is FQGNSA. This CDR3 has 15 amino acids.

V gene TRBV30 combines with J gene TRBJ1-2; 7 bases are shared with TRBD1. The junction had 0 bases not matched to a gene; V was cut back by 8 bases and J by 0 bases. The CDR3 spans 11 residues. Germline lookup yields CDR1 GTSNPN and CDR2 SVGIG (reference sequence). As DNA, the CDR3 is TGTGCCGGGACAGCTAACTATGGCTACACCTTC. Translating gives CAGTANYGYTF.

The gene calls are TRBV7-9 and TRBJ1-1, with a weak D call TRBD1 (5 bases). Germline lookup yields CDR1 SEHNR and CDR2 FQNEAQ (reference sequence). V lost 5 bases to trimming and J lost 6 bases, with 13 bases between them. This CDR3 region has 13 residues. The CDR3 nucleotides are TGTGCCAGCAGCGCCAGGGTAGAGGCTGAAGCTTTCTTT. Translating gives CASSARVEAEAFF. The whole variable domain, filled in from reference TRBV7-9 and TRBJ1-1, reads DTGVSQNPRHKITKRGQNVTFRCDPISEHNRLYWYRQTLGQGPEFLTYFQNEAQLEKSRLLSDRFSAERPKGSFSTLEIQRTEQGDSAMYLCASSARVEAEAFFGQGTRLTVV.

The J gene is TRBJ2-5, the V gene TRBV4-3, with a weak D call TRBD2 (5 bases). Germline V gene data show CDR1 as LGHNA and CDR2 as YSLEER. Trimming removed 8 bases at V and 1 base at J, with 17 bases between. The length of the CDR3 is 15 residues. The CDR3 reads CASQKRRTVQETQYF. CDR3 DNA: TGCGCCAGCCAAAAAAGGAGGACTGTCCAAGAGACCCAGTACTTC.

V usage is TRBV5-5 and J usage is TRBJ2-7; 8 bases align to TRBD2. V shed 4 bases, J shed 1 base, and the junction held 4 bases outside the gene matches. Germline V gene data show CDR1 as SGHKS and CDR2 as YYEKEE (reference sequence). The CDR3 loop spans 14 amino acids. The CDR3 nucleotides are TGTGCCAGCAGCAGAGTAGCGGGGTCCTACGAGCAGTACTTC. Protein: CASSRVAGSYEQYF.

The V and J genes are TRBV5-1 and TRBJ1-5; 9 nucleotides agree with TRBD1. Germline trimming cut 4 bases from V and 8 bases from J; bases unmatched to any gene: 7. The CDR3 covers 14 residues. Germline V gene data show CDR1 as SGHRS and CDR2 as YFSETQ. The CDR3 protein is CASSKGQGGEPQHF. The CDR3, as DNA: TGCGCCAGCAGCAAGGGACAGGGAGGCGAGCCCCAGCATTTT.

The chain couples TRBV10-1 to TRBJ2-2, with 14 bases fitting TRBD2. This CDR3 is 19 amino acids long. Germline V gene data show CDR1 as WNHNN and CDR2 as SYGVQD (reference sequence). Trimming at V came to 1 base and at J to 4 bases, leaving 8 bases not matched to a gene. Written as DNA, the CDR3 is TGCGCCAGCAGTGAGTTCACCGGGACTAGCGGGAGATCCACCGGGGAGCTGTTTTTT. This translates into CASSEFTGTSGRSTGELFF.

The genes are TRBV27 and TRBJ2-3, with D tentatively TRBD1 (5 bases). The CDR3 spans 17 residues. Deletions cut 4 bases from V and 4 bases from J, with 21 bases between. The V gene's germline CDR1 is MNHEY and CDR2 SMNVEV (reference sequence). CDR3 in DNA: TGTGCCAGCAGTTCACCCTCAGCAGGGCTTTACCCAGATACGCAGTATTTT. Translation: CASSSPSAGLYPDTQYF.

V gene TRBV19 combines with J gene TRBJ1-5; the match to TRBD1 covers 11 bases. This CDR3 comprises 16 residues. Unmatched junction bases numbered 11, after V lost 5 bases and J lost 8 bases. From germline, CDR1 is LNHDA and CDR2 SQIVND (reference sequence). CDR3 in DNA: TGTGCCAGTAGTTCTTTTGGCTGGACAGGGGGCGAGCCCCAGCATTTT. Encoded protein: CASSSFGWTGGEPQHF. The whole variable domain, filled in from reference TRBV19 and TRBJ1-5, reads DGGITQSPKYLFRKEGQNVTLSCEQNLNHDAMYWYRQDPGQGLRLIYYSQIVNDFQKGDIAEGYSVSREKKESFPLTVTSAQKNPTAFYLCASSSFGWTGGEPQHFGDGTRLSIL.

The chain is built from TRBV4-3 and TRBJ2-3, with unresolved D. This CDR3 has 13 residues. The V end was cut by 1 base, the J end by 2 bases, with 4 bases between. Germline V gene sequence: CDR1 LGHNA, CDR2 YSLEER. The CDR3 bases are TGCGCCAGCAGCCAAGTACACACAGATACGCAGTATTTT. It translates to CASSQVHTDTQYF.